Each of the 32 T cell receptor beta chains below was sequenced from the same sample in a study of blood T cell repertoires in COVID-19. Assay used: immunoSEQ multiplex PCR; TCRdb lists only in-frame clones, some missing. The table lists about 130,000 clones, under 85% of them singletons. Material: peripheral blood. These receptors all come from a man in his forties or fifties with active or convalescent COVID-19.

The chain couples TRBV5-1 to TRBJ1-1; a possible D gene is TRBD1 (5 bases). CDR3 length: 14 residues. The germline V and J ends were trimmed by 0 bases and 0 bases, with 6 bases remaining between them. In germline, CDR1 is SGHRS, CDR2 YFSETQ. This CDR3 is CASSLGQMNTEAFF. CDR3 sequence (DNA): TGCGCCAGCAGCTTGGGACAGATGAACACTGAAGCTTTCTTT.

The V and J genes are TRBV2 and TRBJ2-2, with TRBD1 as a possible D gene (6 bases). CDR1 and CDR2 (germline): SNHLY, FYNNEI. Trimming pared 6 bases from V and 6 bases from J, leaving 8 bases between. There are 12 residues in the CDR3. CDR3 sequence reads: CASRAGAGELFF. The CDR3 region has the DNA TGTGCCAGCAGGGCAGGGGCCGGGGAGCTGTTTTTT.

The chain combines TRBV19 with TRBJ2-4; D is perhaps TRBD2 (7 bases). The CDR3 spans 18 residues. Germline-derived CDR1 and CDR2 are LNHDA and SQIVND (reference sequence). Trimming removed 8 bases from V and 0 bases from J, with 23 bases in between. CDR3 sequence: CASCLEEGGAIAKNIQYF. The CDR3 DNA follows: TGTGCCAGTTGTTTAGAGGAGGGGGGGGCGATAGCCAAAAACATTCAGTACTTC.

The V gene is TRBV4-2, the J gene TRBJ2-1; 7 bases agree with TRBD2. J was trimmed by 2 bases and V by 1 base; bases with no gene match: 2. This CDR3 comprises 15 residues. The V gene's germline CDR1 is LGHNA and CDR2 YNFKEQ. The CDR3 is CASSQVGGAYNEQFF. The CDR3 region has the DNA TGTGCCAGCAGCCAAGTGGGGGGGGCCTACAATGAGCAGTTCTTC.

The chain carries TRBV2 and TRBJ1-1; 9 bases map to TRBD1. CDR3 size: 15 residues. The germline CDR1 and CDR2 sequences are SNHLY and FYNNEI. V shed 6 bases, J shed 5 bases, and the junction held 10 bases outside the gene matches. The CDR3 here is CASRDPRTGVTEAFF. The CDR3, as DNA: TGTGCCAGCAGGGACCCGCGGACAGGGGTGACTGAAGCTTTCTTT. The complete variable domain, with remaining parts taken from reference TRBV2 and TRBJ1-1, reads EPEVTQTPSHQVTQMGQEVILRCVPISNHLYFYWYRQILGQKVEFLVSFYNNEISEKSEIFDDQFSVERPDGSNFTLKIRSTKLEDSAMYFCASRDPRTGVTEAFFGQGTRLTVV.

The gene calls are TRBV6-2 or TRBV6-3 and TRBJ1-5; tentatively, D is TRBD1 (6 bases). CDR1 and CDR2 from the germline V gene are MNHEY and SVGEGT. V lost 6 bases and J lost 0, with 15 bases in between. The length of the CDR3 is 16 residues. DNA of the CDR3: TGTGCCAGCAGCCAAGACAGGATAACTAGCAATCAGCCCCAGCATTTT. Translation gives CASSQDRITSNQPQHF.

This chain links TRBV7-2 with TRBJ2-1; 7 nucleotides align to TRBD2. The trim removed 2 bases at V and 6 bases at J, leaving 4 bases unmatched. The CDR3 consists of 14 residues. The germline V gene has CDR1 SGHTA and CDR2 FQGNSA. CDR3 amino acids: CASSLQRGGNEQFF. The CDR3, as DNA: TGTGCCAGCAGCTTACAGCGGGGAGGCAATGAGCAGTTCTTC.

CDR3 protein: CASSVNGLAGVQETQYF. CDR3 sequence (DNA): TGTGCCAGCAGCGTAAACGGGCTAGCGGGGGTCCAAGAGACCCAGTACTTC. This sequence joins TRBV9 and TRBJ2-5, with 10 bases aligning to TRBD2. CDR3 length equals 17 residues. The germline V gene has CDR1 SGDLS and CDR2 YYNGEE. Trimming took 1 base from V and 1 from J; bases not matched to a gene: 7. Supplemented by reference TRBV9 and TRBJ2-5, the full variable domain reads DSGVTQTPKHLITATGQRVTLRCSPRSGDLSVYWYQQSLDQGLQFLIQYYNGEERAKGNILERFSAQQFPDLHSELNLSSLELGDSALYFCASSVNGLAGVQETQYFGPGTRLLVL.

J is TRBJ1-3 and V is TRBV6-5; the D is unclear. CDR1 is MNHEY, CDR2 SVGAGI, per germline. V lost 8 bases and J 0 bases, leaving 14 bases between the germline ends. This CDR3 spans 15 amino acids. In DNA, the CDR3 is TGTGCCAGCTTACTGGACTCGAGCTCTGGAAACACCATATATTTT. Amino acids: CASLLDSSSGNTIYF.

The V call is TRBV7-9, the J call TRBJ2-1, with TRBD1 identical over 10 bases. V lost 5 bases and J lost 8; bases outside the gene matches: 12. This CDR3 is built from 16 residues. Germline values: CDR1 SEHNR, CDR2 FQNEAQ (reference sequence). CDR3 bases: TGTGCCAGCAGCCTATCCAGGGCCGGGACAGGGGATGAGCAGTTCTTC. This gives the protein CASSLSRAGTGDEQFF.

The genes are TRBV5-6 and TRBJ2-2; 8 bases map to TRBD2. Unmatched junction bases numbered 7, after V lost 4 bases and J lost 2 bases. Germline V lookup: CDR1 SGHDT, CDR2 YYEEEE. CDR3 length: 16 residues. In DNA form, the CDR3 reads TGTGCCAGCAGCCCGGTCGGGGGGGCCAACACCGGGGAGCTGTTTTTT. Protein sequence: CASSPVGGANTGELFF. The whole variable domain, filled in from reference TRBV5-6 and TRBJ2-2, reads DAGVTQSPTHLIKTRGQQVTLRCSPKSGHDTVSWYQQALGQGPQFIFQYYEEEERQRGNFPDRFSGHQFPNYSSELNVNALLLGDSALYLCASSPVGGANTGELFFGEGSRLTVL.

V usage is TRBV3-1 (or the pseudogene TRBV3-2) and J usage is TRBJ1-4; D possibly corresponds to TRBD1 (5 bases). V lost 4 bases, J lost 5 bases, and 11 bases lay in between. CDR1 is LGHDT, CDR2 YNNKEL, per germline (reference sequence). This CDR3 is built from 14 residues. CDR3 in DNA: TGTGCCAGCAGCCGCCGGGGGGGAAATGAAAAACTGTTTTTT. Protein sequence: CASSRRGGNEKLFF.

CDR3 coding DNA: TGTGCCAGTAGTATTGGGGGGGAAGGCTACACCTTC. Amino acids: CASSIGGEGYTF. The chain couples TRBV19 to TRBJ1-2; weak D call: TRBD1 (5 bases). CDR3 length: 12 amino acids. Trimming removed 3 bases from V and 8 bases from J, with 10 bases in between. CDR1 LNHDA and CDR2 SQIVND come from the germline V gene (reference sequence).

This clone was found once. The gene calls are TRBV6-5 and TRBJ2-3; 9 bases align to TRBD2. The CDR3 covers 15 residues. Germline values: CDR1 MNHEY, CDR2 SVGAGI. J lost 5 bases, V lost 6 bases, and 9 bases had no gene match. The CDR3 bases are TGTGCCAGCAGCCAAGGAAGAGCGGGGGGAGATACGCAGTATTTT. Protein: CASSQGRAGGDTQYF.

In regard to this clone: At one end the junction does not follow the germline gene, possibly because of a read error. The rearrangement joins TRBV6-1 to TRBJ2-1; 7 nucleotides match TRBD2. CDR1 and CDR2 (germline): MNHNS, SASEGT. This CDR3 is 16 amino acids long. CDR3 protein: CASSEDPLAPYNGQFF. For the CDR3, the DNA is TGTGCCAGCAGTGAGGACCCACTAGCGCCTTACAATGGGCAGTTCTTC.

V and J are TRBV7-6 and TRBJ2-3; no clear D. CDR3 size: 15 residues. The germline V gene has CDR1 SGHVS and CDR2 FNYEAQ. Between the trimmed V and J ends, which lost 5 bases and 2 bases, there was a span of 14 bases. CDR3 sequence: CASSARGGYTDTQYF. CDR3 DNA: TGTGCCAGCAGCGCCCGTGGCGGATACACAGATACGCAGTATTTT.

This chain connects TRBV7-2 to TRBJ2-5; TRBD2 aligns across 10 bases. CDR1 SGHTA and CDR2 FQGNSA come from the germline V gene. This CDR3 has 14 amino acids. Trimming at V came to 5 bases and at J to 5 bases, leaving 5 bases not matched to a gene. CDR3 protein: CASSPRLAGETQYF. The CDR3 coding sequence is TGTGCCAGCAGCCCCCGACTAGCGGGCGAGACCCAGTACTTC.

V and J are TRBV12-5 and TRBJ1-2, with D possibly being TRBD1 (5 bases). The CDR3 is made up of 16 amino acids. CDR1 is LGHNT, CDR2 FRNRAP, per germline. The V end lost 0 bases, the J end lost 7 bases, and 18 bases lay between the germline ends. CDR3 nucleotide sequence: TGTGCTAGTGGTTTGGTACCCCAGGGATCGGGCGCTGGCTACACCTTC. It yields the protein CASGLVPQGSGAGYTF.

The V call is TRBV6-5, the J call TRBJ1-1, with TRBD1 identical over 7 bases. The CDR3 is 13 residues long. Germline-derived CDR1 and CDR2 are MNHEY and SVGAGI. The ends lost 4 bases at V and 5 bases at J; junction bases unmatched: 4. CDR3 residues: CASSSQGITEAFF. In DNA form, the CDR3 reads TGTGCCAGCAGTTCACAGGGGATTACTGAAGCTTTCTTT.

The V and J genes are TRBV3-1 (or the pseudogene TRBV3-2) and TRBJ1-5, with a possible D match to TRBD1 (5 bases). Germline CDR1 and CDR2: LGHDT and YNNKEL (reference sequence). CDR3 length: 16 residues. The V end was cut by 5 bases, the J end by 5 bases, with 19 bases between. CDR3 sequence: CASSETGPGGDQPQHF. The CDR3 nucleotides are TGTGCCAGCAGCGAGACCGGGCCCGGAGGGGATCAGCCCCAGCATTTT.

The V and J genes are TRBV27 and TRBJ2-5, with TRBD1 matching 9 bases. V lost 6 bases, J lost 5 bases, and 10 bases stayed unmatched. The CDR3 has 15 residues. The germline gives CDR1 MNHEY, CDR2 SMNVEV (reference sequence). CDR3 sequence: CASRVTGGSMETQYF. As DNA, the CDR3 is TGTGCCAGCAGAGTAACAGGGGGCTCTATGGAGACCCAGTACTTC.

V gene TRBV6-1 combines with J gene TRBJ1-2, with TRBD1 as a possible D gene (6 bases). The CDR3 loop spans 15 amino acids. The germline CDR1 and CDR2 sequences are MNHNS and SASEGT. The V end lost 3 bases, the J end lost 5 bases, and 16 bases lay between the germline ends. The CDR3 reads CASSEGLAGVYGYTF. The CDR3 DNA reads as TGTGCCAGCAGTGAGGGTCTTGCAGGGGTATATGGCTACACCTTC.

This chain joins TRBV2 and TRBJ2-7; TRBD2 agrees at 16 bases. The CDR3 totals 17 residues. The germline V gene has CDR1 SNHLY and CDR2 FYNNEI. With V trimmed by 3 bases and J by 2 bases, 4 bases remained unmatched. The CDR3 nucleotides read TGTGCCAGCAGTGATGGGACTAGCGGGGGGGCGGCCTACGAGCAGTACTTC. Its translation is CASSDGTSGGAAYEQYF.

This sequence joins TRBV7-2 and TRBJ1-3; D is uncertain. Germline-derived CDR1 and CDR2 are SGHTA and FQGNSA. This CDR3 region has 14 residues. Trimming took 1 base from V and 4 from J, leaving 8 bases between them. The CDR3 region is CASSLGSLGNTIYF. Written as DNA, the CDR3 is TGTGCCAGCAGCTTAGGGAGCCTGGGAAACACCATATATTTT. Full variable domain (missing parts from reference TRBV7-2 and TRBJ1-3): GAGVSQSPSNKVTEKGKDVELRCDPISGHTALYWYRQSLGQGLEFLIYFQGNSAPDKSGLPSDRFSAERTGGSVSTLTIQRTQQEDSAVYLCASSLGSLGNTIYFGEGSWLTVV.

J is TRBJ2-1 and V is TRBV19, with TRBD1 identical over 9 bases. V dropped 7 bases and J dropped 0; count of bases not matched to a gene: 10. Germline V gives CDR1 LNHDA, CDR2 SQIVND (reference sequence). This CDR3 has 17 residues. The CDR3 coding sequence is TGTGCCAGTAAACCCGGGACAGGGTATAGCTCCTACAATGAGCAGTTCTTC. This codes for CASKPGTGYSSYNEQFF.

This clone was picked up many times. The V call is TRBV3-1 (or the pseudogene TRBV3-2), the J call TRBJ2-7; TRBD1 agrees at 12 bases. The CDR3 is 18 amino acids. V gave up 0 bases and J gave up 2 bases; unmatched junction bases: 8. Germline V CDR1 and CDR2: LGHDT, YNNKEL (reference sequence). This chain's CDR3 is CASSQEHSGDRGPYEQYF. CDR3 in DNA: TGTGCCAGCAGCCAAGAACATTCCGGGGACAGGGGGCCCTACGAGCAGTACTTC.

The CDR3 nucleotides are TGCAGCGTTCAGGGACAGGGCACTGAAGCTTTCTTT. Translation gives CSVQGQGTEAFF. The rearrangement links TRBV29-1 to TRBJ1-1; 9 positions match TRBD1. The CDR3 extends over 12 amino acids. CDR1 is SQVTM and CDR2 is ANQGSEA in the germline V gene. Losses at the gene ends were 5 bases for V and 4 bases for J; bases not matched to a gene: 2.

This chain joins TRBV25-1 and TRBJ2-7; D unresolved. CDR3 length: 15 amino acids. Trimming shortened V by 1 base and J by 1 base, and 11 bases separated the two germline ends. Germline values: CDR1 MGHDK, CDR2 SYGVNS. In DNA form, the CDR3 reads TGTGCCAGCAGTGAATCCTCCAGTTTTTCCTACGAGCAGTACTTC. Protein sequence: CASSESSSFSYEQYF.

In this sample, this clone turned up a few times. V is TRBV19 and J is TRBJ1-2; TRBD1 matches at 9 bases. CDR3 length: 15 residues. With V trimmed by 5 bases and J by 2 bases, 6 bases remained unmatched. Germline CDR1 is LNHDA and CDR2 is SQIVND (reference sequence). The CDR3 DNA sequence: TGTGCCAGTAGTGTAGGAACAGGGGGCAACTATGGCTACACCTTC. This encodes CASSVGTGGNYGYTF.

This chain connects TRBV10-3 to TRBJ1-1; no clear D gene. Germline values: CDR1 ENHRY, CDR2 SYGVKD. Trimming stripped 6 bases from V and 12 bases from J, with 20 bases between. The CDR3 loop spans 13 amino acids. The CDR3: CAIRGERVEESFF. Here the CDR3 DNA reads TGTGCCATCAGGGGAGAGCGAGTAGAGGAGTCTTTCTTT.

This chain connects TRBV18 to TRBJ2-1, with a weak D call TRBD1 (5 bases). The CDR3 is made up of 13 amino acids. V lost 3 bases to trimming and J lost 9 bases, with 12 bases between them. Germline V gene lookup returns CDR1 KGHSH and CDR2 LQKENI. The CDR3 protein is CASSPKGASEQFF. The CDR3 DNA sequence: TGTGCCAGCTCACCGAAAGGGGCGAGTGAGCAGTTCTTC.

The rearrangement links TRBV10-2 to TRBJ2-1; 13 bases align to TRBD2. Germline assignment: CDR1 WSHSY and CDR2 SAAADI. With 6 bases clipped from V and 6 bases from J, the junction kept 5 bases outside the gene matches. The CDR3 contains 15 residues. The CDR3 DNA is TGCGCCAGCAGGGATGGACTAGCGGGGGCCAATGAGCAGTTCTTC. This gives the protein CASRDGLAGANEQFF.